The rows below give T cell receptor beta chains drawn from one sample of a study of beta chain features in type 1 diabetes. Repertoires were generated with immunoSEQ multiplex PCR, while TCRdb's copy carries only in-frame clones and drops some. The sample records hundreds of thousands of clones, 9.3% being singletons. Material for sequencing was central memory CD4+ T cells from blood. The source of these receptors is a man aged 25 to 40 with type 1 diabetes. Each CDR3 is given with its conserved first and last residue. The order of the fields is J gene, D gene, V gene, clone size, CDR3 DNA, CDR3 protein. D genes are given only for firm matches. Clone sizes are given selectively: once, few, many, or a class where the clone is expanded.

J gene: TRBJ2-5; D gene: TRBD1; V gene: TRBV9; clone size: -; CDR3 DNA: TGTGCCAGCAGCCCGGGACAGGGGATTCAAGAGACCCAGTACTTC; CDR3 protein: CASSPGQGIQETQYF
J gene: TRBJ2-7; D gene: -; V gene: TRBV29-1; clone size: -; CDR3 DNA: TGCAGCGTTGGTCTAACAAGGTGGCCCAACGAGCAGTACTTC; CDR3 protein: CSVGLTRWPNEQYF
J gene: TRBJ2-2; D gene: -; V gene: TRBV14; clone size: few; CDR3 DNA: TGTGCCAGCAGCCAAGTTCGGAACACCGGGGAGCTGTTTTTT; CDR3 protein: CASSQVRNTGELFF
J gene: TRBJ1-1; D gene: -; V gene: TRBV4-3; clone size: -; CDR3 DNA: TGCGCCAGCAGCCAAGATGAATTCCGCAGCAGGGGGAACACTGAAGCTTTCTTT; CDR3 protein: CASSQDEFRSRGNTEAFF
J gene: TRBJ2-3; D gene: -; V gene: TRBV7-2; clone size: few; CDR3 DNA: TGTGCCAGCAGCCAGGGGCCCGCAGATACGCAGTATTTT; CDR3 protein: CASSQGPADTQYF
J gene: TRBJ1-1; D gene: -; V gene: TRBV6-5; clone size: -; CDR3 DNA: TGTGCCAGCAGTCTAATCAGGGGGAACACTGAAGCTTTCTTT; CDR3 protein: CASSLIRGNTEAFF
J gene: TRBJ1-2; D gene: TRBD1; V gene: TRBV6-5; clone size: -; CDR3 DNA: TGTGCCAGCAGTTACTCCCGCCAAGGGGGCGGCTATGGCTACACCTTC; CDR3 protein: CASSYSRQGGGYGYTF
J gene: TRBJ2-3; D gene: TRBD1; V gene: TRBV7-2; clone size: -; CDR3 DNA: TGTGCCAGCAGCTTGGGACAGATAGACACAGATACGCAGTATTTT; CDR3 protein: CASSLGQIDTDTQYF
J gene: TRBJ2-3; D gene: -; V gene: TRBV29-1; clone size: few; CDR3 DNA: TGCAGCGCCGGAGAGGGAGGAGCAGATACGCAGTATTTT; CDR3 protein: CSAGEGGADTQYF
J gene: TRBJ1-1; D gene: TRBD1; V gene: TRBV5-6; clone size: -; CDR3 DNA: TGTGCCAGCAGCTTGATCGTTGGGGACAGGCGGCCGAACACTGAAGCTTTCTTT; CDR3 protein: CASSLIVGDRRPNTEAFF
J gene: TRBJ2-1; D gene: -; V gene: TRBV7-9; clone size: -; CDR3 DNA: TGTGCCAGCAGCCCCCGAAACAGAGGAGAGCAGTTCTTC; CDR3 protein: CASSPRNRGEQFF
J gene: TRBJ1-1; D gene: -; V gene: TRBV25-1; clone size: -; CDR3 DNA: TGTGCCAGCACCCCCCCTACGAACACTGAAGCTTTCTTT; CDR3 protein: CASTPPTNTEAFF
J gene: TRBJ1-5; D gene: -; V gene: TRBV4-1; clone size: few; CDR3 DNA: TGCGCCAGCAGCTCCATTGACAGTAGCAATCAGCCCCAGCATTTT; CDR3 protein: CASSSIDSSNQPQHF